This T cell receptor (beta chain) was sequenced during a study of blood T cell repertoires in COVID-19. Study-wide context: Samples came from the United States, Italy and Spain, spanning acute and convalescent COVID-19.

The CDR3 covers 16 residues. Trimming removed 4 bases from V and 1 base from J; junction bases left unmatched: 9. Per the germline V gene, CDR1 is LNHDA and CDR2 is SQIVND (reference sequence). This clone has only one observation. Clones were read by immunoSEQ multiplex PCR, and TCRdb kept only the in-frame ones, dropping some. The sample includes 200,000 to 250,000 clones, around 82% of them seen just once. The sequencing input was PBMCs or T cells enriched from blood (not recorded which). The chain links TRBV19 to TRBJ1-1; TRBD1 matches 7 bases. The clonotype was recovered from a woman between 45 and 65 years old who had been exposed to COVID-19. CDR3 DNA: TGTGCCAGTAGTAAGAGGGGACAGACCGCGAACACTGAAGCTTTCTTT. It translates to CASSKRGQTANTEAFF.